The 32 T cell receptor beta chains listed next were all sequenced from one sample in a study of T cells expressing NK-cell markers. TCRdb re-analyzed the 5' RACE reads; it lists each CDR3 protein once, without DNA. In total, the table holds roughly 170,000 distinct CDR3 sequences. The specimen sequenced was blood T cells: a sorted CD56 or NKG2C T cell subset, CD4+ or CD8+ T cells, or bulk PBMC T cells (not recorded which). The receptors derive from a woman aged 18 to 75 in good health.

The chain carries TRBV5-1 and TRBJ2-3; the TRBD1 assignment by TCRdb is unverifiable without DNA. The CDR3 sequence is 14 residues long. CDR1 is SGHRS, CDR2 YFSETQ, per germline. The CDR3 here is CASSKGGQADTQYF. Together with reference TRBV5-1 and TRBJ2-3, the CDR3 gives the full variable domain: KAGVTQTPRYLIKTRGQQVTLSCSPISGHRSVSWYQQTPGQGLQFLFEYFSETQRNKGNFPGRFSGRQFSNSRSEMNVSTLELGDSALYLCASSKGGQADTQYFGPGTRLTVL.

The chain is built from TRBV12-3 or TRBV12-4 and TRBJ1-6. The CDR3 extends over 14 amino acids. The CDR3 protein is CASSLLGSNSPLHF.

V gene TRBV12-3 or TRBV12-4 combines with J gene TRBJ1-1; with no DNA, the TCRdb D assignment of TRBD1 cannot be verified. CDR3 length equals 15 residues. CDR3 protein: CASTPSQGANTEAFF.

The V gene is TRBV6-4, the J gene TRBJ1-2. Germline loops: CDR1 MRHNA, CDR2 SNTAGT. This CDR3 spans 13 amino acids. CDR3 protein: CASSDSIGDGYTF.

V is TRBV4-1 and J is TRBJ2-3; without DNA, the TCRdb call of TRBD2 cannot be checked. Per the germline V gene, CDR1 is MGHRA and CDR2 is YSYEKL. The CDR3 runs to 15 residues. CDR3 in amino acids: CASSDPGGASDTQYF.

This rearrangement joins TRBV7-2 to TRBJ2-3; TCRdb indicates TRBD2, and absent DNA this call remains unverified. CDR1 and CDR2 (germline): SGHTA, FQGNSA. This CDR3 spans 14 amino acids. The CDR3 spells CASRRGGLTDTQYF.

The rearrangement links TRBV7-7 to TRBJ2-1; TCRdb calls TRBD2, which cannot be checked without DNA. Per the germline V gene, CDR1 is SSHAT and CDR2 is FNYEAQ (reference sequence). The CDR3 runs to 16 residues. The CDR3 region is CASSQGLATTYNEQFF.

The gene calls are TRBV2 and TRBJ2-7; the TCRdb D gene call, TRBD2, has no DNA to confirm it. The CDR3 totals 16 residues. CDR1 is SNHLY, CDR2 FYNNEI, per germline. The CDR3: CASLPRTAGGPYEQYF.

The chain's CDR3 is CAWAGQGYTGELFF. This rearrangement joins TRBV30 to TRBJ2-2; with no DNA, the TCRdb D assignment of TRBD1 cannot be verified. Germline-derived CDR1 and CDR2 are GTSNPN and SVGIG (reference sequence). The CDR3 is made up of 14 amino acids.

The rearrangement links TRBV29-1 to TRBJ2-7; checking the TCRdb D call of TRBD1 is not possible without DNA. Per germline, CDR1 SQVTM and CDR2 ANQGSEA. The length of the CDR3 is 12 residues. The CDR3 spells CSVQSATYEQYF.

The chain is built from TRBV7-3 and TRBJ1-1; with no DNA, the TCRdb D assignment of TRBD1 cannot be verified. Looked up from germline, CDR1 is SGHTA and CDR2 is FQGTGA. The CDR3 is 13 residues long. The CDR3 spells CASSLGAGDGAFF.

The CDR3 reads CAISEMRETQYF. The gene calls are TRBV10-3 and TRBJ2-5. The CDR3 extends over 12 amino acids. CDR1 and CDR2 from the germline V gene are ENHRY and SYGVKD.

This chain joins TRBV27 and TRBJ2-5; TCRdb's D call of TRBD2 is untestable without DNA. Germline V CDR1 and CDR2: MNHEY, SMNVEV (reference sequence). The CDR3 is 14 amino acids. CDR3: CASSLSSGRETQYF.

The chain couples TRBV20-1 to TRBJ1-3; TCRdb outputs TRBD1, but without DNA this stays unchecked. Per germline, CDR1 DFQATT and CDR2 SNEGSKA (reference sequence). The CDR3 is 13 residues long. The CDR3 is CSGTSGIGNTIYF.

The chain combines TRBV5-6 with TRBJ2-7; without DNA, the TCRdb call of TRBD1 cannot be checked. Germline V lookup: CDR1 SGHDT, CDR2 YYEEEE. CDR3 size: 12 residues. The CDR3 region is CASSYNRGFEYF.

This chain links TRBV4-1 with TRBJ2-6. CDR3 length: 13 residues. Per germline, CDR1 MGHRA and CDR2 YSYEKL. Here the CDR3 reads CASSKAGANVLTF.

The chain combines TRBV9 with TRBJ2-3; no DNA is available, so the TRBD2 call from TCRdb remains unchecked. Germline CDR1 and CDR2: SGDLS and YYNGEE. The CDR3 covers 16 residues. The CDR3 spells CASSAGTSGGANTQYF.

This sequence joins TRBV6-5 and TRBJ1-6. Per the germline V gene, CDR1 is MNHEY and CDR2 is SVGAGI. This CDR3 spans 14 amino acids. This CDR3 reads CASSYSGLGSPLHF.

V and J are TRBV18 and TRBJ2-3; TCRdb outputs TRBD2, but without DNA this stays unchecked. Germline-derived CDR1 and CDR2 are KGHSH and LQKENI. The length of the CDR3 is 16 residues. CDR3 in amino acids: CASSGTSGGAKDTQYF.

The gene calls are TRBV6-1 and TRBJ2-3; TCRdb picks TRBD1, but there is no DNA to check that call. From germline, CDR1 is MNHNS and CDR2 SASEGT. The CDR3 has 15 residues. The CDR3 reads CASSRDIPSTDTQYF.

The chain has TRBV5-1 and TRBJ1-1; with no DNA, the TCRdb D assignment of TRBD1 cannot be verified. The CDR3 has 14 residues. Germline V gives CDR1 SGHRS, CDR2 YFSETQ. CDR3: CASRPGQGSDEAFF.

This rearrangement joins TRBV4-1 to TRBJ1-3. Looked up from germline, CDR1 is MGHRA and CDR2 is YSYEKL. The CDR3 extends over 14 amino acids. CDR3 in amino acids: CASSQEGAGNTIYF.

The J gene is TRBJ2-2, the V gene TRBV10-3; TCRdb calls TRBD1, which cannot be checked without DNA. CDR3 length: 18 amino acids. Looked up from germline, CDR1 is ENHRY and CDR2 is SYGVKD. CDR3 sequence reads: CAISEDYTGGLNTGELFF.

This chain links TRBV20-1 with TRBJ2-7; TCRdb reports TRBD2, a call that lacks DNA to check it against. There are 14 residues in the CDR3. Germline V CDR1 and CDR2: DFQATT, SNEGSKA (reference sequence). CDR3 sequence: CSARHASGSNEQYF.

The chain combines TRBV4-1 with TRBJ2-1. CDR3 length equals 15 residues. Germline V gene sequence: CDR1 MGHRA, CDR2 YSYEKL. CDR3 sequence reads: CASSQDWSSYNEQFF.

Here the CDR3 reads CASTGGVGANVLTF. The gene calls are TRBV7-8 and TRBJ2-6; TCRdb designates TRBD1, a call that cannot be tested without DNA. The CDR3 length is 14 residues. Germline V CDR1 and CDR2: SGHVS, FQNEAQ.

V and J are TRBV19 and TRBJ2-2; the D call of TRBD1 rests on TCRdb alone, since no DNA is present to check it. Per germline, CDR1 LNHDA and CDR2 SQIVND (reference sequence). The CDR3 runs 14 residues. The CDR3 loop is CASSAGTDTGELFF.

CDR3 loop: CSVGFPQETQYF. This chain uses TRBV29-1 with TRBJ2-5. The CDR3 extends over 12 amino acids. Looked up from germline, CDR1 is SQVTM and CDR2 is ANQGSEA.

The V and J genes are TRBV11-2 and TRBJ1-1; absent DNA, TCRdb's TRBD1 call cannot be checked. CDR3 length: 15 amino acids. Germline lookup yields CDR1 SGHAT and CDR2 FQNNGV. The chain's CDR3 is CASSPRGQLNTEAFF.

The chain links TRBV28 to TRBJ2-1; TCRdb's assignment of TRBD2 cannot be checked, as there is no DNA. Germline V lookup: CDR1 MDHEN, CDR2 SYDVKM. This CDR3 is 15 amino acids long. CDR3: CASRNLAGVEGEQFF.

CDR3 sequence: CASSFMGRKANEKLFF. The chain employs TRBV12-3 or TRBV12-4 and TRBJ1-4. CDR3 length: 16 residues.

The chain is built from TRBV19 and TRBJ2-1; TCRdb calls TRBD2, which cannot be checked without DNA. The CDR3 spans 15 residues. Germline values: CDR1 LNHDA, CDR2 SQIVND (reference sequence). The CDR3 loop is CASNPLASSYNEQFF. The full variable domain, with the rest looked up from reference TRBV19 and TRBJ2-1, is DGGITQSPKYLFRKEGQNVTLSCEQNLNHDAMYWYRQDPGQGLRLIYYSQIVNDFQKGDIAEGYSVSREKKESFPLTVTSAQKNPTAFYLCASNPLASSYNEQFFGPGTRLTVL.